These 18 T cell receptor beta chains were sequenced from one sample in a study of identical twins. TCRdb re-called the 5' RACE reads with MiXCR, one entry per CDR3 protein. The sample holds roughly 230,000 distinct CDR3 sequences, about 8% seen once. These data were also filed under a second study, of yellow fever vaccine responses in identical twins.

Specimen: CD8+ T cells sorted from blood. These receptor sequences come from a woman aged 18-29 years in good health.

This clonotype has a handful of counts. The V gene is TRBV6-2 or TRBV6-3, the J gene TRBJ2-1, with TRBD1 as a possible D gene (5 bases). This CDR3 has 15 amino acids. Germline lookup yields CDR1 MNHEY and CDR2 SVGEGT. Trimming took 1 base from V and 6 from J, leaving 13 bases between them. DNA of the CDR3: TGTGCCAGCAGTTACTTCTCAGCAGGGTTCAATGAGCAGTTCTTC. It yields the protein CASSYFSAGFNEQFF.

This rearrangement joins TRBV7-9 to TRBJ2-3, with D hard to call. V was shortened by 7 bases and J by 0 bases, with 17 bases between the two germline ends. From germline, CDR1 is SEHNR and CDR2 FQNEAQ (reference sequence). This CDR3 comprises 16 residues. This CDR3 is CASTNFQSSSTDTQYF. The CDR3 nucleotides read TGTGCCAGCACCAATTTCCAGTCCTCTAGCACAGATACGCAGTATTTT.

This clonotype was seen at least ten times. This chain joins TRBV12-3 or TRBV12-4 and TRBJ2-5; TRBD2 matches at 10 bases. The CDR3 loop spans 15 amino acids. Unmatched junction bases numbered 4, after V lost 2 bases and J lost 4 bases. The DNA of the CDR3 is TGTGCCAGCAGTTTAACTAGCGGGGTCGGAGAGACCCAGTACTTC. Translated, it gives CASSLTSGVGETQYF.

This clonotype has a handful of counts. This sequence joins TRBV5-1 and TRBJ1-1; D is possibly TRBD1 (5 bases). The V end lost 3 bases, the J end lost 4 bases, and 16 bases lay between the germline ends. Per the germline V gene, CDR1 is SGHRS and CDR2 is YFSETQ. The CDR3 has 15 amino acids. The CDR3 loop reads CASSSLAGGGTEAFF. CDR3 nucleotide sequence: TGCGCCAGCAGCTCGCTCGCCGGGGGAGGCACTGAAGCTTTCTTT.

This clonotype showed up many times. CDR3 DNA: TGTGCCAGCAGCCAAGATCACGGCTTTTACCCAACCGGGGAGCTGTTTTTT. Translation gives CASSQDHGFYPTGELFF. The chain carries TRBV3-1 and TRBJ2-2; no reliable D call. There are 17 residues in the CDR3. V gave up 0 bases and J gave up 5 bases, with 16 bases separating them. Germline CDR1 is LGHDT and CDR2 is YNNKEL (reference sequence).

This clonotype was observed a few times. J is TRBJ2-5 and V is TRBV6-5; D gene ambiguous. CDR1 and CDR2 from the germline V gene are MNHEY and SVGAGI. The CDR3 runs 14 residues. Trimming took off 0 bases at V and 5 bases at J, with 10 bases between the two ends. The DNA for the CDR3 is TGTGCCAGCAGTTACTCTAAGGGTTCCGAGACCCAGTACTTC. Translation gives CASSYSKGSETQYF.

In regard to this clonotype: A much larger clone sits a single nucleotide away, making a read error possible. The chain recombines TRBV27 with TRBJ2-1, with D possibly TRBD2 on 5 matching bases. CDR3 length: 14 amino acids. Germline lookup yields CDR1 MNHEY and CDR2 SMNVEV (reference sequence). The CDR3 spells CANSAGSNYNEQFF. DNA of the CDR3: TGTGCCAACAGTGCGGGCAGTAACTACAATGAGCAGTTCTTC.

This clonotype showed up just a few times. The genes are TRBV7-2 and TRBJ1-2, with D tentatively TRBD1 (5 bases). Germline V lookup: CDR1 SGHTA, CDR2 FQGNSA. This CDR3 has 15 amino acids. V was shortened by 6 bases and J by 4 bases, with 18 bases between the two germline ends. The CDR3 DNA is TGTGCCAGCAGTTGGAAAAGGGGTAGTTTCTATGGCTACACCTTC. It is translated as CASSWKRGSFYGYTF.

CDR3 protein: CSVRGTGTELNEQFF. CDR3 in DNA: TGCAGCGTAAGGGGGACAGGGACCGAGTTGAATGAGCAGTTCTTC. The chain recombines TRBV29-1 with TRBJ2-1; TRBD1 matches 9 bases. This CDR3 contains 15 residues. V was pared by 6 bases and J by 7 bases, with 13 bases of the junction left unmatched. The germline gives CDR1 SQVTM, CDR2 ANQGSEA.

The CDR3 DNA is TGCGCCAGCAGCCAACAGGGGACCTGGAATGAGCAGTTCTTC. Translating gives CASSQQGTWNEQFF. The chain couples TRBV4-1 to TRBJ2-1, with a weak D call TRBD1 (6 bases). V shed 2 bases and J shed 7 bases, with 12 bases lying between them. Germline loops: CDR1 MGHRA, CDR2 YSYEKL. The CDR3 contains 14 residues.

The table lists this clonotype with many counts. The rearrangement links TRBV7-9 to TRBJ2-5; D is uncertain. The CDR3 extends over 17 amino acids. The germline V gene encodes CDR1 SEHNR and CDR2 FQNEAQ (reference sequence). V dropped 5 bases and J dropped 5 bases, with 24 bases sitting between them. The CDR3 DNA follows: TGTGCCAGCAGCCTACCTGTTACGGTTAATTATCGGGAGACCCAGTACTTC. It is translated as CASSLPVTVNYRETQYF.

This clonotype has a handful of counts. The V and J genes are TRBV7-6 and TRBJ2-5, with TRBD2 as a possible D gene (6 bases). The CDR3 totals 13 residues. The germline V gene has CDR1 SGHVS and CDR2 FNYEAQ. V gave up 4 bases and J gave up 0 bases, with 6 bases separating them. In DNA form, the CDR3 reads TGTGCCAGCAGCTGGGACTACCAAGAGACCCAGTACTTC. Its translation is CASSWDYQETQYF.

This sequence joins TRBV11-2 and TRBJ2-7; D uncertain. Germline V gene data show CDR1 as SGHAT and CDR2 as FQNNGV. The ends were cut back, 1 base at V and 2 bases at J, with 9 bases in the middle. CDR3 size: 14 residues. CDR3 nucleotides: TGTGCCAGCAGCTTAGGACCTTACGCCTACGAGCAGTACTTC. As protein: CASSLGPYAYEQYF. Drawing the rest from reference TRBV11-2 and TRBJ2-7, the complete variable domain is EAGVAQSPRYKIIEKRQSVAFWCNPISGHATLYWYQQILGQGPKLLIQFQNNGVVDDSQLPKDRFSAERLKGVDSTLKIQPAKLEDSAVYLCASSLGPYAYEQYFGPGTRLTVT.

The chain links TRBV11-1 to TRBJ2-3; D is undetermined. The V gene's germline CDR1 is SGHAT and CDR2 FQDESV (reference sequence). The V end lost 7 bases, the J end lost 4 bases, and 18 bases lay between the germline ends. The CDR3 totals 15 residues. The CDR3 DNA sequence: TGTGCCAGCACTTTCCTCCGGATAGGAGCAGATACGCAGTATTTT. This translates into CASTFLRIGADTQYF.

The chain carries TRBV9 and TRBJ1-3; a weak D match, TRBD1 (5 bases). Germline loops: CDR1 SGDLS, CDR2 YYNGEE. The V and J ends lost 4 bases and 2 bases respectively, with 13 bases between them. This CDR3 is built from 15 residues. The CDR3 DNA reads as TGTGCCAGCAGCCGGGCTGGAGGGGCTGGAAACACCATATATTTT. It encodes CASSRAGGAGNTIYF.

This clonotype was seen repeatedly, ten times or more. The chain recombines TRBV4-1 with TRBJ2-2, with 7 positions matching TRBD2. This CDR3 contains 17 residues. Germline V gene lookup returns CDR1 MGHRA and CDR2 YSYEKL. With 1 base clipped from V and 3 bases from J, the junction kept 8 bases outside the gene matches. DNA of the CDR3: TGCGCCAGCAGCCAAGCCCAGCGGGATACTGACACCGGGGAGCTGTTTTTT. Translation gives CASSQAQRDTDTGELFF.

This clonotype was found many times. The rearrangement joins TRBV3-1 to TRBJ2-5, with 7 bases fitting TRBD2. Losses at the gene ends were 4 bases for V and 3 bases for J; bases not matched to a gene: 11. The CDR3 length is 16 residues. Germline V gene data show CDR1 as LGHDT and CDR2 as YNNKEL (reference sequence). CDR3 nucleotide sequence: TGTGCCAGCAGCCCCTATAGCGCGGGGGTCGAAGAGACCCAGTACTTC. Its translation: CASSPYSAGVEETQYF.

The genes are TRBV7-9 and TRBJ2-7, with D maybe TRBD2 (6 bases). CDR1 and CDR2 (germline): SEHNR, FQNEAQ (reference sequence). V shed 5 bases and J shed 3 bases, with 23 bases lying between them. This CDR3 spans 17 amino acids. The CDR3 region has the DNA TGTGCCAGCAGCCCCGGGAGCCGGTCTAGCCCGCGCTACGAGCAGTACTTC. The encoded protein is CASSPGSRSSPRYEQYF. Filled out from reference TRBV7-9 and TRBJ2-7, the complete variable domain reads DTGVSQNPRHKITKRGQNVTFRCDPISEHNRLYWYRQTLGQGPEFLTYFQNEAQLEKSRLLSDRFSAERPKGSFSTLEIQRTEQGDSAMYLCASSPGSRSSPRYEQYFGPGTRLTVT.